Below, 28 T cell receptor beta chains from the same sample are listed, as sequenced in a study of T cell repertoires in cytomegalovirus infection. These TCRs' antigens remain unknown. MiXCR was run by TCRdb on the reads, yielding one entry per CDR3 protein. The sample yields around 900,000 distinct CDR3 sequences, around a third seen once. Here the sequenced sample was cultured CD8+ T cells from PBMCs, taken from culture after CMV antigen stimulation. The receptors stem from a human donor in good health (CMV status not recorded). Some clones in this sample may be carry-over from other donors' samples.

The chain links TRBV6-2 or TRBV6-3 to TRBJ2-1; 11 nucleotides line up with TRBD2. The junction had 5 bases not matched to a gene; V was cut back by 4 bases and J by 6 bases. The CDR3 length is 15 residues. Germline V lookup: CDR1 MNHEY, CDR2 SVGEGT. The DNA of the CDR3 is TGTGCCAGCAGTTTGGGACTAGCGGCTTCCAATGAGCAGTTCTTC. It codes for CASSLGLAASNEQFF.

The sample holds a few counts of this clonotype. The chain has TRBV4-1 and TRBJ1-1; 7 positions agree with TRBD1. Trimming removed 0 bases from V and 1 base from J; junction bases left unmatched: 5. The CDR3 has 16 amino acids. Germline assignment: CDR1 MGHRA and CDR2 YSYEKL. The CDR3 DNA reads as TGCGCCAGCAGCCAAGATGAGGGGGCTCCGAACACTGAAGCTTTCTTT. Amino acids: CASSQDEGAPNTEAFF.

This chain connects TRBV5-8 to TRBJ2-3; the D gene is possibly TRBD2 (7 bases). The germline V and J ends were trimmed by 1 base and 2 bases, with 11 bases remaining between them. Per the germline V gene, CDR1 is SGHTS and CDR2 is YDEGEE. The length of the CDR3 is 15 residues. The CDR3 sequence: CASSLIRGATDTQYF. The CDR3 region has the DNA TGTGCCAGCAGCTTGATACGGGGGGCCACAGATACGCAGTATTTT.

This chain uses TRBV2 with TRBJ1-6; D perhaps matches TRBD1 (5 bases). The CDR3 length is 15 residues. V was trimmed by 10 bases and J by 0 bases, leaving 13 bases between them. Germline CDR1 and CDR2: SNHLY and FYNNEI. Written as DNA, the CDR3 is TGTGCCACCAGGGAGGGGACCTCCTATAATTCACCCCTCCACTTT. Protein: CATREGTSYNSPLHF.

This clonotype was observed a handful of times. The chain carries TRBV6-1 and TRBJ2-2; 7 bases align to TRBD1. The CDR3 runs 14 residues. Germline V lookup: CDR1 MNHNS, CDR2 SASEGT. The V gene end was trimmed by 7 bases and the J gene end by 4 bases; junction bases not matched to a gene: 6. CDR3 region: CASIPTGRTGELFF. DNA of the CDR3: TGTGCCAGCATCCCGACAGGGCGCACCGGGGAGCTGTTTTTT.

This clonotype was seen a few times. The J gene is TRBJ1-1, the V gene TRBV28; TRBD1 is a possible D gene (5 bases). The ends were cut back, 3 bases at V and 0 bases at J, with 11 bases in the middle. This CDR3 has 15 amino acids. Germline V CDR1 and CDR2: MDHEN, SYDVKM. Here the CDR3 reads CASSFRRQLNTEAFF. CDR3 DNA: TGTGCCAGCAGTTTCCGTCGACAGTTGAACACTGAAGCTTTCTTT.

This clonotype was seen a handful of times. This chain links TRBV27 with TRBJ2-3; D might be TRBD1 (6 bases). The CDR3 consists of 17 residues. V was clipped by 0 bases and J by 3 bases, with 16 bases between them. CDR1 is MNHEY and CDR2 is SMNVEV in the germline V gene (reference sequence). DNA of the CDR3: TGTGCCAGCAGTTTATCAAGAGAGACAGGTTCGACAGATACGCAGTATTTT. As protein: CASSLSRETGSTDTQYF.

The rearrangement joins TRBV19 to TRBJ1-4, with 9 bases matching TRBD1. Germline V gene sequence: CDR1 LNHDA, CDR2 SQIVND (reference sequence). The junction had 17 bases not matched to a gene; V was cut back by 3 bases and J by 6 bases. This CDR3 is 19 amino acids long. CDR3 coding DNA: TGTGCCAGTAGTATCCTCGCCGGGACAGGGAACCTAGAAGATGAAAAACTGTTTTTT. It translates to CASSILAGTGNLEDEKLFF.

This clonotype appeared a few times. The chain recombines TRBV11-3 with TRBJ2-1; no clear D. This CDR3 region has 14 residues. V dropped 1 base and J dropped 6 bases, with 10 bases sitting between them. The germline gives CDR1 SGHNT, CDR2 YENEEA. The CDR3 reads CASSLGRNVNEQFF. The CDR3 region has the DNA TGTGCCAGCAGCTTAGGAAGGAACGTCAATGAGCAGTTCTTC.

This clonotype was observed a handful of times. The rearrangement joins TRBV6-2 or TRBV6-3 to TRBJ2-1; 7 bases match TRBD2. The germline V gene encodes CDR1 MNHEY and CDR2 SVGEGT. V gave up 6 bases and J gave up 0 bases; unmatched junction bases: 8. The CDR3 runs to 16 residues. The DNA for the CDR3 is TGTGCCAGCAGAACCGGGACTATGAGCTCCTACAATGAGCAGTTCTTC. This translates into CASRTGTMSSYNEQFF.

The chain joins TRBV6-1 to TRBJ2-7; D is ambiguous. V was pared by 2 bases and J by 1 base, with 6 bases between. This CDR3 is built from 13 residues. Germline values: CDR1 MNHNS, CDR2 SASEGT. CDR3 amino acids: CASSETVSYEQYV. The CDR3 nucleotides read TGTGCCAGCAGTGAAACGGTTTCCTACGAGCAGTACGTC.

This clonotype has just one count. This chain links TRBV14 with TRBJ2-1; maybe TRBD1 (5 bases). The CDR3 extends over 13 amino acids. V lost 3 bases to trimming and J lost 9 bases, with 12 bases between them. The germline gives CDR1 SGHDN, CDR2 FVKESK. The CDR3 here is CASSHQGPIEQFF. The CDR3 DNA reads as TGTGCCAGCAGCCACCAGGGCCCAATTGAGCAGTTCTTC.

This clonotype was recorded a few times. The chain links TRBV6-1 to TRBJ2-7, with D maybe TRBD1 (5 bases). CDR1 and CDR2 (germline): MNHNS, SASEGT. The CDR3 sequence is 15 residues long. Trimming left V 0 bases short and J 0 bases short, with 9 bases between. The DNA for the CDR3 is TGTGCCAGCAGTGAAGCGGGGCGGAGCTCCTACGAGCAGTACGTC. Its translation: CASSEAGRSSYEQYV.

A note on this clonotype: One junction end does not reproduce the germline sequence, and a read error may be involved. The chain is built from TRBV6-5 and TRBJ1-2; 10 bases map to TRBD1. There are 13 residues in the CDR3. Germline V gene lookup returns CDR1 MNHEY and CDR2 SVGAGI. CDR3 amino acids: CASRTGGSYRYTF. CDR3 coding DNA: TGTGCCTCCCGGACAGGGGGTAGCTATCGCTACACCTTC.

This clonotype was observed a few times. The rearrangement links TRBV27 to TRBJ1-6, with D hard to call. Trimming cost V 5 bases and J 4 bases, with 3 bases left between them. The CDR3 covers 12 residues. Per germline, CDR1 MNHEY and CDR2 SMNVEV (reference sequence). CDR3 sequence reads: CASSLYNSPLHF. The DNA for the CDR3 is TGTGCCAGCAGTCTTTATAATTCACCCCTCCACTTT.

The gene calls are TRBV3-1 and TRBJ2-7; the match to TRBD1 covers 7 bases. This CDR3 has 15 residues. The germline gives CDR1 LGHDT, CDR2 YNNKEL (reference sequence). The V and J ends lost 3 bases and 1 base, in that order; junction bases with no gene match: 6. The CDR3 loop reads CASSQVDRVSYEQYF. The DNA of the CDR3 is TGTGCCAGCAGCCAGGTCGACAGGGTATCCTACGAGCAGTACTTC.

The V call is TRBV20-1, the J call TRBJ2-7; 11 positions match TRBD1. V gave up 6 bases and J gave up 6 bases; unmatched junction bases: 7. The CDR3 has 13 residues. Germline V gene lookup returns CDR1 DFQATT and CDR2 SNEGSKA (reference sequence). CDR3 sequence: CSADGQGAGEQYF. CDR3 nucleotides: TGCAGTGCGGACGGACAGGGGGCAGGCGAGCAGTACTTC.

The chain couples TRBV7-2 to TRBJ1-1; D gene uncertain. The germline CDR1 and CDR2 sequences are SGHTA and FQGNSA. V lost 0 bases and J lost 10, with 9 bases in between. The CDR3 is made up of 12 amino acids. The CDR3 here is CASSLAPLGAFF. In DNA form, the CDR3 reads TGTGCCAGCAGCTTAGCGCCACTGGGAGCTTTCTTT.

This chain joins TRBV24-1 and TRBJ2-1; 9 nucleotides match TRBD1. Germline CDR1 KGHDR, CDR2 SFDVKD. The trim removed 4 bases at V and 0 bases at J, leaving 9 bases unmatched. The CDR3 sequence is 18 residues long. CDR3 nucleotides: TGTGCCACCAGTGACAAGGACAGGGGTTCTAACTCCTACAATGAGCAGTTCTTC. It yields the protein CATSDKDRGSNSYNEQFF.

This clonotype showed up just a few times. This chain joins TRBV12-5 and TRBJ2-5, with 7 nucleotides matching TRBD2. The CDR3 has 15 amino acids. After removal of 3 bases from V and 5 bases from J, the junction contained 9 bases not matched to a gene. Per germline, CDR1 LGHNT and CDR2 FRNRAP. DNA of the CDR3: TGTGCTAGTGGTTTATGGGGGGGGGGAGTTGAGACCCAGTACTTC. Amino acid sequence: CASGLWGGGVETQYF.

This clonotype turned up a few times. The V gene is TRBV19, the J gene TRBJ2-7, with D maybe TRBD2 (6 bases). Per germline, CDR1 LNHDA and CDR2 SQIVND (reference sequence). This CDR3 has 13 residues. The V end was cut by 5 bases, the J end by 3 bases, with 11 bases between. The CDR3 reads CASSGWGDYEQYF. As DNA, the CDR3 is TGTGCCAGTAGTGGATGGGGGGACTACGAGCAGTACTTC. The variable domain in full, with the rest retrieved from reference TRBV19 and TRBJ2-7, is DGGITQSPKYLFRKEGQNVTLSCEQNLNHDAMYWYRQDPGQGLRLIYYSQIVNDFQKGDIAEGYSVSREKKESFPLTVTSAQKNPTAFYLCASSGWGDYEQYFGPGTRLTVT.

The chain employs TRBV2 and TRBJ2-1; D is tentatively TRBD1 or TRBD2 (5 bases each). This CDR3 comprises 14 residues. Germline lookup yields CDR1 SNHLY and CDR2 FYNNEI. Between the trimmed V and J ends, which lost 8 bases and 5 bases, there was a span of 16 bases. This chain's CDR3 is CASLPGTVNNEQFF. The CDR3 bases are TGTGCCAGCCTCCCCGGGACGGTTAACAATGAGCAGTTCTTC.

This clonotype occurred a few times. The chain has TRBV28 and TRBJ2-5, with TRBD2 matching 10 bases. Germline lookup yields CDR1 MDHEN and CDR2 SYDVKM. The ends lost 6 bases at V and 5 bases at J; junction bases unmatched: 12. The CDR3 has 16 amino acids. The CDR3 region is CASSSAGGPRLETQYF. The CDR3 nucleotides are TGTGCCAGCAGCTCAGCGGGGGGGCCGAGGCTCGAGACCCAGTACTTC.

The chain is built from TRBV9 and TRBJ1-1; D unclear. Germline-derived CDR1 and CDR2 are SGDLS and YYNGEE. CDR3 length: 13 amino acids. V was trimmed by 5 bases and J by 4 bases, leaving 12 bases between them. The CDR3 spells CASSENPSTEAFF. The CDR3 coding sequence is TGTGCCAGCAGTGAGAACCCGAGCACTGAAGCTTTCTTT. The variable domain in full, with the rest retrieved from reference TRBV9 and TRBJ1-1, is DSGVTQTPKHLITATGQRVTLRCSPRSGDLSVYWYQQSLDQGLQFLIQYYNGEERAKGNILERFSAQQFPDLHSELNLSSLELGDSALYFCASSENPSTEAFFGQGTRLTVV.

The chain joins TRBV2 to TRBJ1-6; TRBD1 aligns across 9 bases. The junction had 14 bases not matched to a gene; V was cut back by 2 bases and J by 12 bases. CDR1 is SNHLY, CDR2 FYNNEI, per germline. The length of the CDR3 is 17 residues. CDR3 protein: CASSEFPRDRAIRPLHF. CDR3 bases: TGTGCCAGCAGTGAATTCCCACGGGACAGGGCGATAAGACCCCTCCACTTT.

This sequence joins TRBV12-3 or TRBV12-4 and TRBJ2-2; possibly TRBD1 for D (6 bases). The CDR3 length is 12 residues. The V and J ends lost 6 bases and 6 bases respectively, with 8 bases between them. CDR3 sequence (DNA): TGTGCCAGCAGGGCAGGGGCCGGGGAGCTGTTTTTT. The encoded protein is CASRAGAGELFF.

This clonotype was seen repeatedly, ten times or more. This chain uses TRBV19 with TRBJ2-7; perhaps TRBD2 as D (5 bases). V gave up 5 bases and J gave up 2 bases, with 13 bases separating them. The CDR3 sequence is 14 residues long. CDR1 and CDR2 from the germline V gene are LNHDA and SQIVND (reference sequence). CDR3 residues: CASSYGIGPYEQYF. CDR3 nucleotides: TGTGCCAGTAGTTACGGGATTGGCCCCTACGAGCAGTACTTC.

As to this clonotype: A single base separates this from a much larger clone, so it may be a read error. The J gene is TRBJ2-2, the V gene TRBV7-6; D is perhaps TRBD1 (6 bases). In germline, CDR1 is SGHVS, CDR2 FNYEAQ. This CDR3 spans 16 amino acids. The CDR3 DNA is TGTGTCAGCAGCCCTCAGGGGCTAACGAACACCGGGGAGCTGTTTTTT. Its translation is CVSSPQGLTNTGELFF.